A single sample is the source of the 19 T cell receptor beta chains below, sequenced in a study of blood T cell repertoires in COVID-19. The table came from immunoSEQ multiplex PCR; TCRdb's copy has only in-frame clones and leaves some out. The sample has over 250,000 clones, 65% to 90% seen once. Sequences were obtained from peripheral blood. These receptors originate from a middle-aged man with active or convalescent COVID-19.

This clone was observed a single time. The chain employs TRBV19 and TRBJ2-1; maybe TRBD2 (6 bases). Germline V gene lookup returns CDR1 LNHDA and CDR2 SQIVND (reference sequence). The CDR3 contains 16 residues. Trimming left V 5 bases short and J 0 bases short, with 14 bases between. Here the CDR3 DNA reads TGTGCCAGTAGTGTTTCGGCGGGACTCTCCTACAATGAGCAGTTCTTC. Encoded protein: CASSVSAGLSYNEQFF.

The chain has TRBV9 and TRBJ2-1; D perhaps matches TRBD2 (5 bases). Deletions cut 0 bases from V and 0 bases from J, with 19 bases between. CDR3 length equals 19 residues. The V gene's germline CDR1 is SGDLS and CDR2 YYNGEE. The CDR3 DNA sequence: TGTGCCAGCAGCGTAGCGCTAGCCATCCCCTCTAGCTCCTACAATGAGCAGTTCTTC. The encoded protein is CASSVALAIPSSSYNEQFF. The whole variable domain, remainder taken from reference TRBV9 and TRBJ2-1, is DSGVTQTPKHLITATGQRVTLRCSPRSGDLSVYWYQQSLDQGLQFLIQYYNGEERAKGNILERFSAQQFPDLHSELNLSSLELGDSALYFCASSVALAIPSSSYNEQFFGPGTRLTVL.

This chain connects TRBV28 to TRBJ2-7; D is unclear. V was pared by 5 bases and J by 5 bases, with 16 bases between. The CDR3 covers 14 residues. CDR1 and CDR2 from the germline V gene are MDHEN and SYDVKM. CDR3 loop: CASSAPGSNNEQYF. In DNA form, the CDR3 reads TGTGCCAGCAGTGCTCCCGGGTCCAATAACGAGCAGTACTTC.

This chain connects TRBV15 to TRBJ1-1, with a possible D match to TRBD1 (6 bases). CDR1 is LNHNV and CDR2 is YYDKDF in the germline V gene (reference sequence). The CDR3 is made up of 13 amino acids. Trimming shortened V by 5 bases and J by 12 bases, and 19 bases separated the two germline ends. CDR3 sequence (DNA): TGTGCCACCAGCGAGGGGCCAGGGGCCCGATCTTTCTTT. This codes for CATSEGPGARSFF.

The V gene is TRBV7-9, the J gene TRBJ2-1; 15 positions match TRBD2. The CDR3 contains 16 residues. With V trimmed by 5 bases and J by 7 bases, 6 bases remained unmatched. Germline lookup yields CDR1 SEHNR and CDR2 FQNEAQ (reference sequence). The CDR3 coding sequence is TGTGCCAGCAGCCAAACGGGACTAGCGGGGGGAAATGAGCAGTTCTTC. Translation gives CASSQTGLAGGNEQFF.

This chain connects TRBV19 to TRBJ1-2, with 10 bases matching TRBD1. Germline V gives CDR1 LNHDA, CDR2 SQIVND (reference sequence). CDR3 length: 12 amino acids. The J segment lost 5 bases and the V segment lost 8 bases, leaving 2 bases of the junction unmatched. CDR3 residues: CASADRGYGYTF. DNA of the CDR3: TGTGCCAGTGCGGACAGGGGGTATGGCTACACCTTC.

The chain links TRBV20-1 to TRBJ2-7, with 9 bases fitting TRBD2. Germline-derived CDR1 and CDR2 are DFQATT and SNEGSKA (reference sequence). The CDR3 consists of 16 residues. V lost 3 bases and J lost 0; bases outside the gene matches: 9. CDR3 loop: CSASTTSGDYSYEQYF. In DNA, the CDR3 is TGCAGTGCTAGTACGACTAGCGGAGATTACTCCTACGAGCAGTACTTC.

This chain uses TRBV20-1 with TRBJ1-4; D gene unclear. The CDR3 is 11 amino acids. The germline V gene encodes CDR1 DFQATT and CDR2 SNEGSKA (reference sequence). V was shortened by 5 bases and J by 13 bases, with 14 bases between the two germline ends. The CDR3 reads CSARIERVLFF. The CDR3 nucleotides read TGCAGTGCTCGCATTGAACGGGTACTGTTTTTT.

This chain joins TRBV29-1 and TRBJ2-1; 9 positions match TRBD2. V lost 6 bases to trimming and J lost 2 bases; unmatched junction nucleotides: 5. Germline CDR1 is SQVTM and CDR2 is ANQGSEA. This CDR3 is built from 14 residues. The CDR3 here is CSVISGSTYNEQFF. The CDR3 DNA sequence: TGCAGCGTAATTAGCGGGAGTACCTACAATGAGCAGTTCTTC.

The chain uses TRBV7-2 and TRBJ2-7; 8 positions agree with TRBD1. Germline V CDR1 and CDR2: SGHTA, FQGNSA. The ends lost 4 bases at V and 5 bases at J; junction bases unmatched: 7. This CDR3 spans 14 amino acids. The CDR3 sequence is CASSYGQGGNEQYF. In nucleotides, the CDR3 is TGTGCCAGCAGCTATGGACAGGGTGGAAACGAGCAGTACTTC.

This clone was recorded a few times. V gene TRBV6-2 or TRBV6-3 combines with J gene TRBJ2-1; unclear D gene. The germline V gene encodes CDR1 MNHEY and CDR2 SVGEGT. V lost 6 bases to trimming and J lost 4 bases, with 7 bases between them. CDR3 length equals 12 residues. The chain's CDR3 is CASSGPYNEQFF. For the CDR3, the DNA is TGTGCCAGCAGCGGGCCTTACAATGAGCAGTTCTTC.

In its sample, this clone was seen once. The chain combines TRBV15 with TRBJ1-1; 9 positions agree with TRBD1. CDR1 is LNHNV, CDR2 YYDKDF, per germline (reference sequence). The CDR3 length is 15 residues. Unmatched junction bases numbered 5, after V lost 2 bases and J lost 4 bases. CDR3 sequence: CATSRPGQGGTEAFF. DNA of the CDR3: TGTGCCACCAGCAGACCGGGACAGGGTGGCACTGAAGCTTTCTTT.

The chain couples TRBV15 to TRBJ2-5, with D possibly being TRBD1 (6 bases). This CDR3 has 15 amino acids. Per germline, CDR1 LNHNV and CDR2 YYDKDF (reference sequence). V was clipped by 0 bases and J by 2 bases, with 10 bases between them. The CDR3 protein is CATSRERGNQETQYF. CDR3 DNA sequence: TGTGCCACCAGCAGAGAAAGGGGGAATCAAGAGACCCAGTACTTC.

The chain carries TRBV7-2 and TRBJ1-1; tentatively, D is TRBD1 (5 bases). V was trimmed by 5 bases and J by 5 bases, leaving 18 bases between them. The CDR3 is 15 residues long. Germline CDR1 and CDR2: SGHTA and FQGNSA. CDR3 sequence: CASSPGRPGRTEAFF. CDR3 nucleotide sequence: TGTGCCAGCAGCCCAGGGAGGCCAGGGAGAACTGAAGCTTTCTTT.

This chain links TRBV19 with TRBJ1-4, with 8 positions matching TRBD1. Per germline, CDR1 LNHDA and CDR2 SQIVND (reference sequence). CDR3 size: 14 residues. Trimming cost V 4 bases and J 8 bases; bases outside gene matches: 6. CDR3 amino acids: CASSSDRGREKLFF. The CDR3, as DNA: TGTGCCAGTAGTAGCGACAGGGGAAGGGAAAAACTGTTTTTT.

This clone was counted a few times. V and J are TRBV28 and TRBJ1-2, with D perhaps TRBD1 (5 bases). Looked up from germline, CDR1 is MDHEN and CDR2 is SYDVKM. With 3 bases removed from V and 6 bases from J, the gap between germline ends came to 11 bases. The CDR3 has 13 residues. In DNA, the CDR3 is TGTGCCAGCAGTTTTCAGGGTTGGGATGGCTACACCTTC. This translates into CASSFQGWDGYTF.

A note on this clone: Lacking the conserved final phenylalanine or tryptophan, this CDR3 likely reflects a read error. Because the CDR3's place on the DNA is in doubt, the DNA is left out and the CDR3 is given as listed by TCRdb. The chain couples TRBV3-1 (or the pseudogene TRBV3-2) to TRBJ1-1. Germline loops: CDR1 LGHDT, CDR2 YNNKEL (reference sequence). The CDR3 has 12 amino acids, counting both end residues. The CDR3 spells CASSDPATGKVL.

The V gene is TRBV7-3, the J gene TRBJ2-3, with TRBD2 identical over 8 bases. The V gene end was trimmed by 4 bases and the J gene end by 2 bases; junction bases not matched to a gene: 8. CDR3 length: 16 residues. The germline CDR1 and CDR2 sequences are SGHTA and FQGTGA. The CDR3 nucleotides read TGTGCCAGCAGCTCCCAGCAGCGGGAGCTCACAGATACGCAGTATTTT. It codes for CASSSQQRELTDTQYF.

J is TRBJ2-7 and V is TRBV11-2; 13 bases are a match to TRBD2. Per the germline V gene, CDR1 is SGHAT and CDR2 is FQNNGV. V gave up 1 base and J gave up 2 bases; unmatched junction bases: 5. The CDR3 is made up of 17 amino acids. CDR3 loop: CASSLGPGTSGAYEQYF. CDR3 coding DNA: TGTGCCAGCAGCTTAGGGCCCGGGACTAGCGGGGCCTACGAGCAGTACTTC.